Included here is one TCR beta chain sequence, with context. Its antigen remains unknown. All of the isolated RNA was reverse transcribed, so expressed TCRB transcripts were sequenced. Profiled with immunoSEQ multiplex PCR; TCRdb holds only in-frame clones, not every one. The sample holds about 400,000 clones, over 10% seen once. Sorting that relied on CD45RO/CCR7/CD25/CD127/CD95/CD27 yielded CD4+ naive, central memory, regulatory and stem cell-like memory cells. Germline V gene sequence: CDR1 SGHRS, CDR2 YFSETQ. The CDR3 spans 15 residues. V trimming: 3 bases; J trimming: 2 bases; junction bases outside the gene matches: 5. The record originates from a study of beta chain features in type 1 diabetes. Findings of the study overall: Shorter templates might be favored by PCR, and equally so in patients and in controls. Because the template was cDNA, high-expressing cells might be over-represented. People with Type 1 diabetes carried modestly yet significantly shorter TCRB CDR3s in all four CD4+ subsets.

Sequenced: naive CD4+ T cells from blood. The chain combines TRBV5-1 with TRBJ2-7; the match to TRBD2 covers 10 bases. This clonotype was obtained from a man younger than 35 in good health. The CDR3: CASSSGLAMAYEQYF. The CDR3 region has the DNA TGCGCCAGCAGCTCGGGACTAGCGATGGCCTACGAGCAGTACTTC.